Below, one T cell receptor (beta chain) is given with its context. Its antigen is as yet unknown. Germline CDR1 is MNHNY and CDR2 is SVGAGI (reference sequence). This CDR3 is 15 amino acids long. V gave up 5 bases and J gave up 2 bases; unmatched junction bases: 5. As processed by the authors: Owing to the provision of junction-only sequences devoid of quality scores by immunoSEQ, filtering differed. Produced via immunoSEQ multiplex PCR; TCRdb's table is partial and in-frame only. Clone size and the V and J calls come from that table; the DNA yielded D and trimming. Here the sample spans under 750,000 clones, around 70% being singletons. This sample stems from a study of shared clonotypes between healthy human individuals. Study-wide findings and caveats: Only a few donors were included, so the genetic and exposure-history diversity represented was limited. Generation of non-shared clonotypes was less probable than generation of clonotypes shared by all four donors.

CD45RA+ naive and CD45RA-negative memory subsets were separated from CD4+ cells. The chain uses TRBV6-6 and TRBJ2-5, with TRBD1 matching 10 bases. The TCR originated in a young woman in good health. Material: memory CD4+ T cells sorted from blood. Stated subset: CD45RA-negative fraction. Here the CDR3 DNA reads TGTGCCAGCAGTCGGGACAGGGGTGGACAAGAGACCCAGTACTTC. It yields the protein CASSRDRGGQETQYF.